This T cell receptor beta chain was obtained from a study of shared clonotypes between healthy human individuals. Study-wide results and caveats: Naive CD4 clonotypes overlapped across a handful of donors at roughly 5.1%. Clonotype sharing among the donors was expected to vary with sequencing depth. Non-shared clonotypes had lower generation probabilities than those shared by all four donors. The sole specimen, blood, was sampled, and tissue repertoires likely differ.

Turning to this clone: What it binds is not known.

Clones were sequenced by immunoSEQ multiplex PCR, and TCRdb holds only the in-frame ones, with some missing. The data show roughly 1 million clones, 65% to 75% seen once. This CDR3 contains 12 residues. The germline gives CDR1 WSHSY, CDR2 SAAADI. Germline trimming cut 8 bases from V and 4 bases from J; bases unmatched to any gene: 2. The chain has TRBV10-2 and TRBJ1-1; 9 bases fit TRBD1. The receptor was isolated from a man aged 18 to 35 in good health. The source material was memory CD4+ T cells sorted from blood. This sample's subset: CD45RA-negative fraction. CDR3 DNA: TGCGCCAGCCGGGACAGGGCCACTGAAGCTTTCTTT. Protein: CASRDRATEAFF.